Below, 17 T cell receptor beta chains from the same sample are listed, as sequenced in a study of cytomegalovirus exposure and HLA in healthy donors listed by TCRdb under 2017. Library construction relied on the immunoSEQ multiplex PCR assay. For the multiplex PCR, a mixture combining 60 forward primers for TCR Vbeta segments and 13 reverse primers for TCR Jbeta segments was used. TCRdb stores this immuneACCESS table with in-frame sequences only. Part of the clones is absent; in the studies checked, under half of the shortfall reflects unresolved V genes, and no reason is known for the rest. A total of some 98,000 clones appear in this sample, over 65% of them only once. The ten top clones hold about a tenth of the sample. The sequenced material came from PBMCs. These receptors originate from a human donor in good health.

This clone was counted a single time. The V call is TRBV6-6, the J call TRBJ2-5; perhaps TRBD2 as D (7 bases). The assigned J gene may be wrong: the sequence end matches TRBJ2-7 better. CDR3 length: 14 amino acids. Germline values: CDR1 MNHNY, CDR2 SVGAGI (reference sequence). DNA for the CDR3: TGTGCCAGCAGTTCTGGGGGGGGGCTTTACGAGCAGTACTTC. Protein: CASSSGGGLYEQYF.

The CDR3 coding sequence is TGTGCCAGCAGCACCGGGTCGTTATACGAAAAACTGTTTTTT. Protein product: CASSTGSLYEKLFF. This chain links TRBV7-2 with TRBJ1-4; D remains unclear. The CDR3 is made up of 14 amino acids. In germline, CDR1 is SGHTA, CDR2 FQGNSA. Trimming shortened V by 5 bases and J by 8 bases, and 15 bases separated the two germline ends.

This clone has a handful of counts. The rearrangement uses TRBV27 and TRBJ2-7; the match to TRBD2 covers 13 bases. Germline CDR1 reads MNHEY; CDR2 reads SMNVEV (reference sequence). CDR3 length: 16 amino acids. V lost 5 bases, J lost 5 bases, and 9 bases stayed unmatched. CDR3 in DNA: TGTGCCAGCAGTCGCCGGACTAGCGGGAGTATCAACGAGCAGTACTTC. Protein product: CASSRRTSGSINEQYF.

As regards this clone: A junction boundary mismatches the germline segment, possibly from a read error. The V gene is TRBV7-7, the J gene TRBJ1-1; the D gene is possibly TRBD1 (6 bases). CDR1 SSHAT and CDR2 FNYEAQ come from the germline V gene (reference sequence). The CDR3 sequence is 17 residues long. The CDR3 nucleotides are TGTGCTAGCAGCGCCTATCCCGGGCCACAGGGCTTGGGTGAAGCTTTCTTT. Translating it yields CASSAYPGPQGLGEAFF.

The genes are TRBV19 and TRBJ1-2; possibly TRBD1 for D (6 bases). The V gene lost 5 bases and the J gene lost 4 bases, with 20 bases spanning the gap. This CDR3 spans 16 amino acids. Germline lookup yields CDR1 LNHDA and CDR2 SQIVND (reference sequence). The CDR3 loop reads CASSLTRQAVVYGYTF. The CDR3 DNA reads TGTGCCAGTAGTCTCACCCGACAGGCTGTAGTCTATGGCTACACCTTC.

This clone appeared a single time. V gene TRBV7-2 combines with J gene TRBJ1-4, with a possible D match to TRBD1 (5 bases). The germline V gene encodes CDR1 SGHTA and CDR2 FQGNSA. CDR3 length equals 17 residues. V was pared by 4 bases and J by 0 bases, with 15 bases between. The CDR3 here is CASSSKGMGTTNEKLFF. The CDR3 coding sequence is TGTGCCAGCAGCTCCAAGGGGATGGGGACAACTAATGAAAAACTGTTTTTT.

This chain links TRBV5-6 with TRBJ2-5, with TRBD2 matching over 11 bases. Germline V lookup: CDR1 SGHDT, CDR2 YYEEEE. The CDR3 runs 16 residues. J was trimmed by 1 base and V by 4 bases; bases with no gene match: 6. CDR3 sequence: CASSADLAGGQETQYF. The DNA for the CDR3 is TGTGCCAGCAGCGCCGATCTAGCGGGGGGCCAAGAGACCCAGTACTTC.

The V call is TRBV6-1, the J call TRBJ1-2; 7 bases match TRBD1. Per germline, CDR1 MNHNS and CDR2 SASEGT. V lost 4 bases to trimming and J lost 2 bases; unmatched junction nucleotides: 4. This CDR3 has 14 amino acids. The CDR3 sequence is CASSGGQPNYGYTF. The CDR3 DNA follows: TGTGCCAGCAGTGGGGGACAGCCAAACTATGGCTACACCTTC.

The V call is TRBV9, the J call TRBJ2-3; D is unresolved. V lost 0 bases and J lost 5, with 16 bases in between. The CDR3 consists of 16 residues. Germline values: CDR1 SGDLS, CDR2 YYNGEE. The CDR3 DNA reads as TGTGCCAGCAGCGTAGTACCGAAAGGATCGGGAGATACGCAGTATTTT. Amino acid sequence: CASSVVPKGSGDTQYF.

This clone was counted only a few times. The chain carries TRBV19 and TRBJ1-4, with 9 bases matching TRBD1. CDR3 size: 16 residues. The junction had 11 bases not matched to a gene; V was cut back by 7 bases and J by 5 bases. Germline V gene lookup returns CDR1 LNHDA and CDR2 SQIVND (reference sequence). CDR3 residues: CASTPRDRAPNEKLFF. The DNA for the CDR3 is TGTGCCAGTACCCCCCGGGACAGGGCCCCAAATGAAAAACTGTTTTTT.

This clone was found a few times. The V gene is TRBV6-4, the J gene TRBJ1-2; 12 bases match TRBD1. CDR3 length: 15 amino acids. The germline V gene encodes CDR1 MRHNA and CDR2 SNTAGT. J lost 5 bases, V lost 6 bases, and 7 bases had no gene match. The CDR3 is CASSPGTGGGYGYTF. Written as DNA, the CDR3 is TGTGCCAGCAGCCCCGGGACAGGGGGCGGGTATGGCTACACCTTC.

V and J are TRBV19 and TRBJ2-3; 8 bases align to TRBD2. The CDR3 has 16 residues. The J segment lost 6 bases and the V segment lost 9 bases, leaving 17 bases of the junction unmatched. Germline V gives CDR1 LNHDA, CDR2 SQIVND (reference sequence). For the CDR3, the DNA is TGTGCCAGCCACGGGGGGCTAGCGGGTCCCCGGGATACGCAGTATTTT. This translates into CASHGGLAGPRDTQYF.

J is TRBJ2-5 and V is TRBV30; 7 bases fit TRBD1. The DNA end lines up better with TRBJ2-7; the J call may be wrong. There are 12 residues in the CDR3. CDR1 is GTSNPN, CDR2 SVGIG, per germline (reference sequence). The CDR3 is CAWRDRSYEQYF. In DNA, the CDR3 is TGTGCCTGGAGGGACAGGTCCTACGAGCAGTACTTC.

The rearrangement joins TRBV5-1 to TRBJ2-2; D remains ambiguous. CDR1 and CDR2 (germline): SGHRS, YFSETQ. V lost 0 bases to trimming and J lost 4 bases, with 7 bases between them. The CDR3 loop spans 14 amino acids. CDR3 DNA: TGCGCCAGCAGCTTGGCCCAGTTCACCGGGGAGCTGTTTTTT. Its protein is CASSLAQFTGELFF.

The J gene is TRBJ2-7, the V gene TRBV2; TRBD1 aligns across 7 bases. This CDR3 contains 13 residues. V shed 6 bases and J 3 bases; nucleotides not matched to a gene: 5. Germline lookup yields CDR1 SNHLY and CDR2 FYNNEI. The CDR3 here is CASRPTGNYEQYF. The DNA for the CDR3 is TGTGCCAGCAGACCGACAGGGAACTACGAGCAGTACTTC.

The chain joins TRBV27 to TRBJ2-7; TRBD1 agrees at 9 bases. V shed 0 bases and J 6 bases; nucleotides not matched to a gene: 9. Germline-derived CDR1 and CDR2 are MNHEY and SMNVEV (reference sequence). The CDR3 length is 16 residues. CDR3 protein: CASSLSTGQGPLEQYF. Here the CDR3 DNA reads TGTGCCAGCAGTTTATCGACCGGACAGGGGCCTCTCGAGCAGTACTTC.

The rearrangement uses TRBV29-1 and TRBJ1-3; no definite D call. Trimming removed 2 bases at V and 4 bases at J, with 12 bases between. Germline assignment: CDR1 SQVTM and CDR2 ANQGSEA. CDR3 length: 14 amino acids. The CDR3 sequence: CSVEWEDMGNTIYF. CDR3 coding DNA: TGCAGCGTTGAATGGGAGGATATGGGAAACACCATATATTTT.